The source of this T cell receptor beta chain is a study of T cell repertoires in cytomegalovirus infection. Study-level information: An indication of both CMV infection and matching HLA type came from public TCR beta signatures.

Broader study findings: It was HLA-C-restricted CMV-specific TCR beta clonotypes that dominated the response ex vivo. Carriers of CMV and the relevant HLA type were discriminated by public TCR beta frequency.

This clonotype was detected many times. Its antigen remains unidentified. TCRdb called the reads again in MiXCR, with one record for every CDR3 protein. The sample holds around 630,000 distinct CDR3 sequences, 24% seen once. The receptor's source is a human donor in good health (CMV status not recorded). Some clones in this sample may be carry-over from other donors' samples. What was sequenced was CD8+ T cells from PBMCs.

DNA of the CDR3: TGTGCCAGCAGCGTCTGGGGGAACACTGAAGCTTTCTTT. Amino acid sequence: CASSVWGNTEAFF. V usage is TRBV6-5 and J usage is TRBJ1-1, with unresolved D. Per the germline V gene, CDR1 is MNHEY and CDR2 is SVGAGI. CDR3 length equals 13 residues. V was cut by 6 bases and J by 1 base, with 9 bases left in between.